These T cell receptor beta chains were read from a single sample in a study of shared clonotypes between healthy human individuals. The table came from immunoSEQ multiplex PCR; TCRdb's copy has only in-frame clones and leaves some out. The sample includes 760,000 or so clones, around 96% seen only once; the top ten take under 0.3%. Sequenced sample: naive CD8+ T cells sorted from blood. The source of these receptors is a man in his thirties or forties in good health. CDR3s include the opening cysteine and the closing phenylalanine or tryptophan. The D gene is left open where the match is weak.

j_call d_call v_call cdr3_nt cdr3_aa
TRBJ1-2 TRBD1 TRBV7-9 TGTGCCAGCAGCTCGGCGACAGGGGACTATGGCTACACCTTC CASSSATGDYGYTF
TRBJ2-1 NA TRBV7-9 TGTGCCAGCAGCTTAGACGCGAGGGGCAATGAGCAGTTCTTC CASSLDARGNEQFF
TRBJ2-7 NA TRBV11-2 TGTGCCAGCAGCACCGCTTTGCCCTCGGCCCATAAACCTTACGAGCAGTACTTC CASSTALPSAHKPYEQYF
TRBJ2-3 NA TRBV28 TGTGCCAGCAGTTTATCGGGGTCCCTTTTGTGGTATTTT CASSLSGSLLWYF
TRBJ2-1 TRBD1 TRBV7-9 TGTGCCAGCAGCTCCCGGGACAGGGGTTCCAATGAGCAGTTCTTC CASSSRDRGSNEQFF
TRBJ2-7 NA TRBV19 TGTGCCAGTAGTTTTTATAGCGGCTACGAGCAGTACTTC CASSFYSGYEQYF
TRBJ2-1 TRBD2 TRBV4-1 TGCGCCAGCAGCCAAAGGACTAGCGGGATGTACAATGAGCAGTTCTTC CASSQRTSGMYNEQFF
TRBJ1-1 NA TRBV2 TGTGCCAGCAGCCGCTGGGGCACTGAAGCTTTCTTT CASSRWGTEAFF
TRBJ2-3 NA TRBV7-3 TGTGCCAGCAGCCTCTCGGACGGGTTCGGCACAGATACGCAGTATTTT CASSLSDGFGTDTQYF
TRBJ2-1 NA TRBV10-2 TGCGCCAGCAGTGCAGTCCAAAACAATGAGCAGTTCTTC CASSAVQNNEQFF
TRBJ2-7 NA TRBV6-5 TGTGCCAGCAGTTACACCCTGACAGGCGTTCCCTACGAGCAGTACTTC CASSYTLTGVPYEQYF
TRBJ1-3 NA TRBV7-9 TGTGCCAGCAGCGGGATCGGGACGCTCGGAAACACCATATATTTT CASSGIGTLGNTIYF
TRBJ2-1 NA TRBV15 TGTGCCACCAGAGGATACTACAATGAGCAGTTCTTC CATRGYYNEQFF
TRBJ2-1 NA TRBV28 TGTGCCAGCCTCACCGCAGGGGTGAACAATGAGCAGTTCTTC CASLTAGVNNEQFF
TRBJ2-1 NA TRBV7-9 TGTGCCAGCAGCTCCAATCGCTGGGAGCAGTTCTTC CASSSNRWEQFF
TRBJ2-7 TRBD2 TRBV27 TGTGCCAGCAGTTTACTAGCGGGAAACTACGAGCAGTACTTC CASSLLAGNYEQYF